These 20 T cell receptor beta chains share one sample of origin, sequenced in a study of T-cell reconstitution after alpha-beta-depleted transplantation in children. Preparation of the TCRbeta library was carried out with unique molecular identifiers. TCRdb re-called the PCR reads through MiXCR, storing one row per CDR3 protein. The repertoire holds almost 600,000 distinct CDR3 sequences, with 27% as singletons. Sequenced material: PBMCs, taken before TCRalphabeta/CD19-depleted stem cell transplant. Receptors originate from a boy under three years old with Wiskott-Aldrich syndrome, due to receive a stem cell transplant.

The rearrangement uses TRBV29-1 and TRBJ2-4; 7 positions agree with TRBD1. The CDR3 consists of 15 residues. J gave up 2 bases and V 3 bases, and 7 bases lay outside the gene matches. Per the germline V gene, CDR1 is SQVTM and CDR2 is ANQGSEA. CDR3 amino acids: CSVEGTVRSKNIQYF. The CDR3 DNA is TGCAGCGTTGAGGGGACAGTTCGTTCCAAAAACATTCAGTACTTC.

The V and J genes are TRBV7-9 and TRBJ2-2; a possible D gene is TRBD2 (5 bases). Germline lookup yields CDR1 SEHNR and CDR2 FQNEAQ (reference sequence). This CDR3 has 15 amino acids. V was clipped by 1 base and J by 5 bases, with 11 bases between them. Here the CDR3 DNA reads TGTGCCAGCAGCTTAGACCCGGGGTTGACCGGGGAGCTGTTTTTT. This codes for CASSLDPGLTGELFF. The whole variable domain, filled in from reference TRBV7-9 and TRBJ2-2, reads DTGVSQNPRHKITKRGQNVTFRCDPISEHNRLYWYRQTLGQGPEFLTYFQNEAQLEKSRLLSDRFSAERPKGSFSTLEIQRTEQGDSAMYLCASSLDPGLTGELFFGEGSRLTVL.

This clonotype has a handful of counts. The J gene is TRBJ1-1, the V gene TRBV29-1, with a weak D call TRBD1 (6 bases). Trimming stripped 1 base from V and 1 base from J, with 13 bases between. CDR3 size: 15 residues. Per germline, CDR1 SQVTM and CDR2 ANQGSEA. The CDR3 spells CSVEVWAGANTEAFF. CDR3 coding DNA: TGCAGCGTTGAAGTTTGGGCGGGGGCGAACACTGAAGCTTTCTTT.

The V call is TRBV10-3, the J call TRBJ1-5, with 7 bases lining up with TRBD1. The CDR3 covers 15 residues. V shed 2 bases and J 1 base; nucleotides not matched to a gene: 2. Per the germline V gene, CDR1 is ENHRY and CDR2 is SYGVKD. In nucleotides, the CDR3 is TGTGCCATCAGTGAGGACAGGGTCAGCAATCAGCCCCAGCATTTT. Its protein product is CAISEDRVSNQPQHF.

The CDR3 nucleotides are TGTGCCATCCGACAGGGCACAGATACGCAGTATTTT. The encoded protein is CAIRQGTDTQYF. The chain couples TRBV10-3 to TRBJ2-3; TRBD1 might be the D (6 bases). Germline assignment: CDR1 ENHRY and CDR2 SYGVKD. The CDR3 consists of 12 residues. V was pared by 8 bases and J by 1 base, with 7 bases between.

The chain recombines TRBV7-9 with TRBJ1-2, with no clear D. CDR1 and CDR2 (germline): SEHNR, FQNEAQ (reference sequence). V dropped 6 bases and J dropped 7 bases, with 12 bases sitting between them. The CDR3 sequence is 12 residues long. The CDR3 nucleotides read TGTGCCAGCAGTCTAAACAGTGGTGGCTACACCTTC. Translating it yields CASSLNSGGYTF.

This clonotype was found a few times. J is TRBJ2-3 and V is TRBV20-1; TRBD2 agrees at 8 bases. The germline V gene has CDR1 DFQATT and CDR2 SNEGSKA (reference sequence). V trimming: 1 base; J trimming: 4 bases; junction bases outside the gene matches: 7. This CDR3 has 15 residues. The chain's CDR3 is CSARARVLAADTQYF. Here the CDR3 DNA reads TGCAGTGCTAGAGCCCGGGTACTAGCGGCAGATACGCAGTATTTT.

This clonotype occurred once. CDR3 coding DNA: TGTGCCAGCAGTTTAGAGGGTGGGTTAAGTTCCGAGCAGTACTTC. It yields the protein CASSLEGGLSSEQYF. V gene TRBV12-3 or TRBV12-4 combines with J gene TRBJ2-7; no definite D call. The CDR3 sequence is 15 residues long. V lost 1 base, J lost 6 bases, and 16 bases lay in between.

The chain links TRBV10-3 to TRBJ2-4, with TRBD2 matching over 12 bases. J was trimmed by 1 base and V by 3 bases; bases with no gene match: 19. Per the germline V gene, CDR1 is ENHRY and CDR2 is SYGVKD. The CDR3 totals 22 residues. As DNA, the CDR3 is TGTGCCATCAGTGATGACAACCTAGTGGGACTAGCGGGTAATCGGGCCAAAAACATTCAGTACTTC. The encoded protein is CAISDDNLVGLAGNRAKNIQYF.

This clonotype was observed a few times. The chain recombines TRBV30 with TRBJ2-7; D perhaps matches TRBD1 (6 bases). V lost 5 bases and J lost 3, with 8 bases in between. The CDR3 length is 11 residues. Germline V lookup: CDR1 GTSNPN, CDR2 SVGIG (reference sequence). The CDR3 protein is CAWGTLYEQYF. For the CDR3, the DNA is TGTGCCTGGGGGACACTCTACGAGCAGTACTTC. Together with reference TRBV30 and TRBJ2-7, the CDR3 gives the full variable domain: SQTIHQWPATLVQPVGSPLSLECTVEGTSNPNLYWYRQAAGRGLQLLFYSVGIGQISSEVPQNLSASRPQDRQFILSSKKLLLSDSGFYLCAWGTLYEQYFGPGTRLTVT.

The rearrangement joins TRBV7-9 to TRBJ1-2; D not resolved. The germline V and J ends were trimmed by 0 bases and 2 bases, with 10 bases remaining between them. Per the germline V gene, CDR1 is SEHNR and CDR2 is FQNEAQ (reference sequence). The CDR3 sequence is 15 residues long. CDR3: CASSLAGRSNYGYTF. CDR3 DNA: TGTGCCAGCAGCTTAGCCGGCCGCTCAAACTATGGCTACACCTTC.

The gene calls are TRBV18 and TRBJ2-7; 8 bases map to TRBD1. Germline V CDR1 and CDR2: KGHSH, LQKENI. The CDR3 covers 16 residues. V was clipped by 1 base and J by 6 bases; unmatched bases: 11. The CDR3 loop is CASSPLDRDLTGEQYF. CDR3 nucleotide sequence: TGTGCCAGCTCACCACTGGACAGGGACTTAACAGGCGAGCAGTACTTC.

The J gene is TRBJ2-3, the V gene TRBV5-1; D is unresolved. This CDR3 spans 14 amino acids. V was cut by 7 bases and J by 5 bases, with 17 bases left in between. The V gene's germline CDR1 is SGHRS and CDR2 YFSETQ. Written as DNA, the CDR3 is TGCGCCAGCCGGACCATCCAAGCTGTAGATACGCAGTATTTT. It encodes CASRTIQAVDTQYF.

The chain carries TRBV5-8 and TRBJ1-5; 7 bases agree with TRBD1. CDR3 length equals 14 residues. J gave up 6 bases and V 1 base, and 4 bases lay outside the gene matches. From germline, CDR1 is SGHTS and CDR2 YDEGEE. This CDR3 is CASSLLRGPQPQHF. CDR3 sequence (DNA): TGTGCCAGCAGCTTGTTGAGGGGGCCTCAGCCCCAGCATTTT.

The chain links TRBV9 to TRBJ1-1; TRBD1 matches 7 bases. The junction had 3 bases not matched to a gene; V was cut back by 3 bases and J by 1 base. This CDR3 has 14 amino acids. Germline V gene sequence: CDR1 SGDLS, CDR2 YYNGEE. The CDR3 protein is CASSAGQKNTEAFF. The CDR3 DNA reads TGTGCCAGCAGCGCGGGACAGAAGAACACTGAAGCTTTCTTT.

The V and J genes are TRBV5-1 and TRBJ2-2; 7 bases fit TRBD2. The CDR3 has 17 amino acids. The V gene end was trimmed by 4 bases and the J gene end by 0 bases; junction bases not matched to a gene: 9. Germline V lookup: CDR1 SGHRS, CDR2 YFSETQ. CDR3 sequence reads: CASSERPSGSNTGELFF. In DNA form, the CDR3 reads TGCGCCAGCAGCGAGCGGCCTAGCGGATCGAACACCGGGGAGCTGTTTTTT.

The chain links TRBV5-5 to TRBJ2-7; D is uncertain. This CDR3 has 14 amino acids. Germline-derived CDR1 and CDR2 are SGHKS and YYEKEE (reference sequence). V dropped 0 bases and J dropped 5 bases, with 12 bases sitting between them. The CDR3 loop is CASSLAAAWDEQYF. CDR3 nucleotide sequence: TGTGCCAGCAGCTTGGCGGCAGCGTGGGACGAGCAGTACTTC.

This clonotype was seen only a few times. The chain employs TRBV20-1 and TRBJ2-1; a possible D gene is TRBD2 (6 bases). V lost 3 bases and J lost 4, with 16 bases in between. Looked up from germline, CDR1 is DFQATT and CDR2 is SNEGSKA (reference sequence). This CDR3 is 15 amino acids long. The CDR3 loop reads CSASGEFSGYNEQFF. CDR3 coding DNA: TGCAGTGCTAGTGGGGAGTTTAGCGGTTACAATGAGCAGTTCTTC.

This clonotype was seen a few times. The chain couples TRBV27 to TRBJ2-1; TRBD2 aligns across 7 bases. This CDR3 has 14 residues. Trimming took 6 bases from V and 9 from J; bases not matched to a gene: 11. The germline CDR1 and CDR2 sequences are MNHEY and SMNVEV (reference sequence). Here the CDR3 reads CASREVAGMGEQFF. The CDR3, as DNA: TGTGCCAGCAGGGAGGTAGCGGGTATGGGTGAGCAGTTCTTC.

The rearrangement links TRBV20-1 to TRBJ2-7, with 7 bases that match TRBD1. In germline, CDR1 is DFQATT, CDR2 SNEGSKA (reference sequence). CDR3 length: 13 amino acids. V shed 4 bases and J 1 base; nucleotides not matched to a gene: 4. The CDR3 DNA is TGCAGTGCTAAATGGGACAGATCCTACGAGCAGTACTTC. This sequence encodes CSAKWDRSYEQYF.